This T cell receptor (beta chain) was sequenced during a study of shared clonotypes between healthy human individuals. The table came from immunoSEQ multiplex PCR; TCRdb's copy has only in-frame clones and leaves some out. Among about 1.4 million clones, around 97% were seen once, and the ten largest hold roughly 1.2%. This sequence originates from a man aged 30-40 years in good health. The sample comprised naive CD4+ T cells sorted from blood. The subset: CD45RA+ positively selected.

CDR3 in amino acids: CASSRTSFFPYNEQFF. CDR3 DNA sequence: TGTGCCAGCAGTCGAACTAGCTTCTTTCCCTACAATGAGCAGTTCTTC. V usage is TRBV28 and J usage is TRBJ2-1, with D possibly TRBD2 on 6 matching bases. The V end was cut by 5 bases, the J end by 2 bases, with 16 bases between. This CDR3 has 16 residues. Germline V gene data show CDR1 as MDHEN and CDR2 as SYDVKM.